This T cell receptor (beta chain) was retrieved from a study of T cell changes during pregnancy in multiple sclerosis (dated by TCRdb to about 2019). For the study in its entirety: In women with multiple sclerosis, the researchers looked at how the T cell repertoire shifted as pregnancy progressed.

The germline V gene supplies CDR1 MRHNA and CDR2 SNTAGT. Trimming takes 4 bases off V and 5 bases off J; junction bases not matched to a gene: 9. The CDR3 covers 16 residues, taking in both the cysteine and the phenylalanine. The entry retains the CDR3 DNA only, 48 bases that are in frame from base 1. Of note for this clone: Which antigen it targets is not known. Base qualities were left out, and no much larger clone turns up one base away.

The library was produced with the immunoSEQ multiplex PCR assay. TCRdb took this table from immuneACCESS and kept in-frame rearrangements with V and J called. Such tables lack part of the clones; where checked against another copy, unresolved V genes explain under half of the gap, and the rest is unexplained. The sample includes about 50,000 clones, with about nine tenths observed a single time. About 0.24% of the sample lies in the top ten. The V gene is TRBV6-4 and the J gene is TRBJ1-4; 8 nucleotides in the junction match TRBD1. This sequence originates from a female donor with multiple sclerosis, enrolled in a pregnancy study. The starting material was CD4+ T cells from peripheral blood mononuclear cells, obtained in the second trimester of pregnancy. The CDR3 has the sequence CASSAPQGGNNEKLFF. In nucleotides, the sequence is TGTGCCAGCAGTGCCCCACAGGGGGGGAACAATGAAAAACTGTTTTTT.